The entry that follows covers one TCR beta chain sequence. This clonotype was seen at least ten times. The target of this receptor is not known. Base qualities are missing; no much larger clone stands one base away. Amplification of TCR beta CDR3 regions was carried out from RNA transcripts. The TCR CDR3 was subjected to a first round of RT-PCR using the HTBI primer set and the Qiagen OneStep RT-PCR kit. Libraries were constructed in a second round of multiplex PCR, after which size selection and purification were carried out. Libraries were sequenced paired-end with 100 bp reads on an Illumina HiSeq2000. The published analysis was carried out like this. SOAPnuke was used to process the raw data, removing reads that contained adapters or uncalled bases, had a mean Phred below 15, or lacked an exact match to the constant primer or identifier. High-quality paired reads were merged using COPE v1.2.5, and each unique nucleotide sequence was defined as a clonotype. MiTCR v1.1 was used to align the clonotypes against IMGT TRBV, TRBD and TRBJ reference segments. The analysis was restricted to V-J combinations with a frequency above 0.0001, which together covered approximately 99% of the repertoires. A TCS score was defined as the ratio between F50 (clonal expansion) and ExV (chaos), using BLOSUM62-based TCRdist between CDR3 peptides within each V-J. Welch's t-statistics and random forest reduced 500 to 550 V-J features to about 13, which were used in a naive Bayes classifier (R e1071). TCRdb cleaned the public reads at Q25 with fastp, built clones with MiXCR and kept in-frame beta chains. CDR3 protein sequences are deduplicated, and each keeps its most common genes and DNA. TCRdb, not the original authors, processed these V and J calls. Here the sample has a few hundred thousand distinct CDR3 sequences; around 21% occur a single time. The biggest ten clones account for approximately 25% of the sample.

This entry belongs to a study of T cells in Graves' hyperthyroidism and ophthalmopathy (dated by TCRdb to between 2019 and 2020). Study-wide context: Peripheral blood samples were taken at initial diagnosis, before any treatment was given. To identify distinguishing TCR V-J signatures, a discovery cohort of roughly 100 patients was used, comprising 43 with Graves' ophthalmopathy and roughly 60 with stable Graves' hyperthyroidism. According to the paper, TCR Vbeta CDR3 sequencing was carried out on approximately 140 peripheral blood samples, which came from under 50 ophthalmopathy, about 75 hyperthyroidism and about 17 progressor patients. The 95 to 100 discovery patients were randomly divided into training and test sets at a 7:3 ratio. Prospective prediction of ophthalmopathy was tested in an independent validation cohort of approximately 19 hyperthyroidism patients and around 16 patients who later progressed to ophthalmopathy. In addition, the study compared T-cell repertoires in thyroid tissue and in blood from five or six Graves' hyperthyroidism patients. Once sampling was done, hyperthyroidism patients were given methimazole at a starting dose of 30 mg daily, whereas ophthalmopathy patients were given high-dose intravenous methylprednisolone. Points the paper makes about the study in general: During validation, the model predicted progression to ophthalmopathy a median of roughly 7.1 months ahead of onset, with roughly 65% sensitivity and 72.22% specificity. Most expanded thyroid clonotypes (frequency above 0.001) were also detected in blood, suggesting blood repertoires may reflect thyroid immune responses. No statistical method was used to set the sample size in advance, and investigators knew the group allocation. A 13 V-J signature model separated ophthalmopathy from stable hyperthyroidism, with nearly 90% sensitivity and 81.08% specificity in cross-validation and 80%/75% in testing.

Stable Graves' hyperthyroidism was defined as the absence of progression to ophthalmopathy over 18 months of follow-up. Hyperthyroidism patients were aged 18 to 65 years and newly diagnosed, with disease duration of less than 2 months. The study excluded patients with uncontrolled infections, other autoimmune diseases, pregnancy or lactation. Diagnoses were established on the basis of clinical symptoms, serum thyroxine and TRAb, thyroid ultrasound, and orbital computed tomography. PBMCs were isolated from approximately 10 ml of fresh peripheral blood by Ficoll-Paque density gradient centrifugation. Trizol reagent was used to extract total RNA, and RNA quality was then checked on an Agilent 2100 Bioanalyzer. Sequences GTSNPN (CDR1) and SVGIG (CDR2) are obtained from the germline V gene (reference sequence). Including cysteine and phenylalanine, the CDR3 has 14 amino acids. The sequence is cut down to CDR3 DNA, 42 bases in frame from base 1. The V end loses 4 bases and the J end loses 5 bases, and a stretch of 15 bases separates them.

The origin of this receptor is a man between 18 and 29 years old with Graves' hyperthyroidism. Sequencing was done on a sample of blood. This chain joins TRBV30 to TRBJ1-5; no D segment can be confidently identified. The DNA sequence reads TGTGCCTGGACCCTAAAGGGATGGGATCAGCCCCAGCATTTT. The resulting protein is CAWTLKGWDQPQHF.